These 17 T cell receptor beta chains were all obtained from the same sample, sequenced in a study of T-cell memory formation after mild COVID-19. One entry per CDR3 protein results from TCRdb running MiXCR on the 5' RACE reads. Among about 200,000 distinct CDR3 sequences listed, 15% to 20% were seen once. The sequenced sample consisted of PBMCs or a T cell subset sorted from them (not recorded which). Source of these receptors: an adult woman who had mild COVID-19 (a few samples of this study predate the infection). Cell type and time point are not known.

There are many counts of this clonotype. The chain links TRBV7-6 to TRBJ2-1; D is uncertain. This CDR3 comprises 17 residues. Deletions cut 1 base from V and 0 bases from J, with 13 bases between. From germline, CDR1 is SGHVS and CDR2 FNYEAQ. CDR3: CASSLGFTIPSYNEQFF. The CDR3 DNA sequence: TGTGCCAGCAGCTTAGGGTTTACGATCCCCTCCTACAATGAGCAGTTCTTC.

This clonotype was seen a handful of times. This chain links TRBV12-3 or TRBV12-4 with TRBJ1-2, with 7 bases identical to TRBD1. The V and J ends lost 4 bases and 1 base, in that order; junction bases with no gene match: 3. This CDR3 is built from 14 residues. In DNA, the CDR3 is TGTGCCAGCAGTTACAGGGGACTTAACTATGGCTACACCTTC. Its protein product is CASSYRGLNYGYTF.

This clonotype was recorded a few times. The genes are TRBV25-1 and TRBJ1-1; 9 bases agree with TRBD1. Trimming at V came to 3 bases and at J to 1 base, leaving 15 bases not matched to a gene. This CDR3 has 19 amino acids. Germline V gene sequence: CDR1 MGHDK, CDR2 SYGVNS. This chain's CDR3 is CASSDSTPGQGHRNTEAFF. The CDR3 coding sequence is TGTGCCAGCAGTGACTCAACCCCGGGACAGGGTCATCGGAACACTGAAGCTTTCTTT.

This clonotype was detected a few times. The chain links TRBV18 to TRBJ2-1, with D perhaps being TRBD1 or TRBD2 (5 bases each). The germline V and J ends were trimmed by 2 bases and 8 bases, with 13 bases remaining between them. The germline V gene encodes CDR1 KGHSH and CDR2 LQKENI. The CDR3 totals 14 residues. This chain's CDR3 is CASSPSLGVDEQFF. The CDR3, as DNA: TGTGCCAGCTCACCAAGCCTGGGGGTCGATGAGCAGTTCTTC.

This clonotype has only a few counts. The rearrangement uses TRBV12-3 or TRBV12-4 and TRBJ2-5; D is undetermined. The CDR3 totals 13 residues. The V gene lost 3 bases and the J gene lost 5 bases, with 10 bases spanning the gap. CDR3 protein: CASSLIPGETQYF. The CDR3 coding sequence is TGTGCCAGCAGTTTGATACCCGGGGAGACCCAGTACTTC.

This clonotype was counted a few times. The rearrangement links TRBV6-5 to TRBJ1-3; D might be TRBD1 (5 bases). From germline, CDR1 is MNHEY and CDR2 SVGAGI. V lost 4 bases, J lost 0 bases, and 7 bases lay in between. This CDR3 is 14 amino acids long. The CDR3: CASSWTISGNTIYF. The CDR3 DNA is TGTGCCAGCAGTTGGACAATCTCTGGAAACACCATATATTTT.

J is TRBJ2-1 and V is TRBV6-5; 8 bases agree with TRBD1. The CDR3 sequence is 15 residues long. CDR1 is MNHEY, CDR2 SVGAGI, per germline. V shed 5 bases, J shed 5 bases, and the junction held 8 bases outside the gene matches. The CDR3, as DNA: TGTGCCAGCAGTCAAGACAGGGGAGTACACAATGAGCAGTTCTTC. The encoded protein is CASSQDRGVHNEQFF.

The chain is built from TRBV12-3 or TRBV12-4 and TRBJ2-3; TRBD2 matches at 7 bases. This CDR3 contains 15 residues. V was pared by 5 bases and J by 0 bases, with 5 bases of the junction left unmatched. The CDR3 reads CASSQFSGSTDTQYF. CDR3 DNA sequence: TGTGCCAGCAGTCAATTTAGCGGGAGCACAGATACGCAGTATTTT.

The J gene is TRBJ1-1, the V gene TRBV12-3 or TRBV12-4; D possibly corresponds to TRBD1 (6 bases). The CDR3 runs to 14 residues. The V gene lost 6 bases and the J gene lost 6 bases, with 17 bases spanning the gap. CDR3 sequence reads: CASSVRGGRAEAFF. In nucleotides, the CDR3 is TGTGCCAGCAGCGTAAGGGGGGGTCGGGCTGAAGCTTTCTTT.

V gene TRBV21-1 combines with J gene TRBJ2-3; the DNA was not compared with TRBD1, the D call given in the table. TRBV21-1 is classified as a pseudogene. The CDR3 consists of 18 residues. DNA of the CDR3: TGTGCCAGCAGCAAAGCGTTCAGGGAATTAACAAGCACAGATACGCAGTATTTT. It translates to CASSKAFRELTSTDTQYF.

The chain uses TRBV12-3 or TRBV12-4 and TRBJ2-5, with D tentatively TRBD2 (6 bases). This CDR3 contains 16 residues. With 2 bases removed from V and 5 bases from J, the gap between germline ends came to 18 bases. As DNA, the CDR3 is TGTGCCAGCAGTTTAAGGACGGAGGGCTTGAAGGAGACCCAGTACTTC. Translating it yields CASSLRTEGLKETQYF.

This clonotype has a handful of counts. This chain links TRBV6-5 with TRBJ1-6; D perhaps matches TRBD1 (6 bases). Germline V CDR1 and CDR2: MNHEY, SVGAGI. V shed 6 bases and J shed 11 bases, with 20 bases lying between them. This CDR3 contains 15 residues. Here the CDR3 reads CASRSGTRTGPPLHF. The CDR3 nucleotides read TGTGCCAGCAGATCCGGGACAAGGACCGGTCCACCCCTCCACTTT.

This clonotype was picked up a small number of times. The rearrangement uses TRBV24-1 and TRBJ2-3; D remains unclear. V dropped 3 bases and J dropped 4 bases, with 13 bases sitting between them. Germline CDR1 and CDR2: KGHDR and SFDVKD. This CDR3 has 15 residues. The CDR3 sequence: CATSDPSQSPDTQYF. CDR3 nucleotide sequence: TGTGCCACCAGTGATCCCTCGCAGAGCCCAGATACGCAGTATTTT.

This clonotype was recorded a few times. This CDR3 reads CASSLQGPLLNTEAFF. In DNA form, the CDR3 reads TGTGCCAGCAGCTTACAGGGGCCATTATTGAACACTGAAGCTTTCTTT. The chain has TRBV7-3 and TRBJ1-1; D is perhaps TRBD1 (6 bases). This CDR3 region has 16 residues. Germline values: CDR1 SGHTA, CDR2 FQGTGA. The V gene lost 2 bases and the J gene lost 0 bases, with 13 bases spanning the gap. Drawing the rest from reference TRBV7-3 and TRBJ1-1, the complete variable domain is GAGVSQTPSNKVTEKGKYVELRCDPISGHTALYWYRQSLGQGPEFLIYFQGTGAADDSGLPNDRFFAVRPEGSVSTLKIQRTERGDSAVYLCASSLQGPLLNTEAFFGQGTRLTVV.

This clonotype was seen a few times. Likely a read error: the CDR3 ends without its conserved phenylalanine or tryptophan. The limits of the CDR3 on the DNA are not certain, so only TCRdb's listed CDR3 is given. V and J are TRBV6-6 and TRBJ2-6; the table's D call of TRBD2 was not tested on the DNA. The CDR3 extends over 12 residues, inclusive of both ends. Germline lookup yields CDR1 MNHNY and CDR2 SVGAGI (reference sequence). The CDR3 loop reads CASSYGTSGFLP.

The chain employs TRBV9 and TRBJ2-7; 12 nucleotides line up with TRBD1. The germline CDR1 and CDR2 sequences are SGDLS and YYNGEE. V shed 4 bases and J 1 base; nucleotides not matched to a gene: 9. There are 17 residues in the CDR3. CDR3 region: CASSRDRGRFGSYEQYF. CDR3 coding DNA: TGTGCCAGCAGCAGGGACAGGGGGCGTTTCGGGTCCTACGAGCAGTACTTC.

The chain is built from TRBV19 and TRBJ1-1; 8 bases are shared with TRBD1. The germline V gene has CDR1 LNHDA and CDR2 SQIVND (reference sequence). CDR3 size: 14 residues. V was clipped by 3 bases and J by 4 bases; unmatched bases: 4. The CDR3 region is CASSIRQGSTEAFF. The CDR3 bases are TGTGCCAGTAGTATTCGACAGGGGAGCACTGAAGCTTTCTTT. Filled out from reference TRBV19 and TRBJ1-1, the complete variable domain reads DGGITQSPKYLFRKEGQNVTLSCEQNLNHDAMYWYRQDPGQGLRLIYYSQIVNDFQKGDIAEGYSVSREKKESFPLTVTSAQKNPTAFYLCASSIRQGSTEAFFGQGTRLTVV.